These T cell receptor beta chains were read from a single sample in a study of shared clonotypes between healthy human individuals. Profiling relied on immunoSEQ multiplex PCR, and the TCRdb table lists in-frame clones only, not all of them. The data contain under 200,000 clones, approximately 92% of them singletons. Material: naive CD4+ T cells sorted from blood. Source of these receptors: a woman younger than 45 in good health. Each CDR3 is given with its conserved first and last residue. The order of the fields is V gene, clone size, J gene, D gene, CDR3 DNA, CDR3 protein. D genes are given only for firm matches. Clone size is given for some rows only: seen once, a few or many times, or a class if the clone is expanded.

v_call: TRBV7-2
clone_size: .
j_call: TRBJ2-1
d_call: .
cdr3_nt: TGTGCCAGCGGCGAGGGAGGTGTAGGTGAGCAGTTCTTC
cdr3_aa: CASGEGGVGEQFF

v_call: TRBV6-1
clone_size: .
j_call: TRBJ2-7
d_call: TRBD1
cdr3_nt: TGTGCCAGCAGCCGGGACAGGCGGTACTACGAGCAGTACTTC
cdr3_aa: CASSRDRRYYEQYF

v_call: TRBV10-1
clone_size: .
j_call: TRBJ2-7
d_call: .
cdr3_nt: TGCGCCAGCAGTGACGGGGGCCGGGCGGATGCGCAGTACTTC
cdr3_aa: CASSDGGRADAQYF

v_call: TRBV18
clone_size: few
j_call: TRBJ2-7
d_call: TRBD1
cdr3_nt: TGTGCCAGCTCACCACGTAGGGACAGGACTTCCTACGAGCAGTACTTC
cdr3_aa: CASSPRRDRTSYEQYF

v_call: TRBV18
clone_size: .
j_call: TRBJ1-1
d_call: TRBD1
cdr3_nt: TGTGCCAGCTCACCAACAGGGGGAACGACTGAAGCTTTCTTT
cdr3_aa: CASSPTGGTTEAFF

v_call: TRBV6-1
clone_size: .
j_call: TRBJ1-5
d_call: .
cdr3_nt: TGTGCCAGCACTCCAGGTAATAGCAATCAGCCCCAGCATTTT
cdr3_aa: CASTPGNSNQPQHF

v_call: TRBV5-6
clone_size: .
j_call: TRBJ1-1
d_call: .
cdr3_nt: TGTGCCAGCAGCTTGGGTAGGAACACTGAAGCTTTCTTT
cdr3_aa: CASSLGRNTEAFF

v_call: TRBV5-5
clone_size: .
j_call: TRBJ2-7
d_call: .
cdr3_nt: TGTGCCAGCAGCCTCCACTGGGCCCGGGACATGCACTACGAGCAGTACTTC
cdr3_aa: CASSLHWARDMHYEQYF

v_call: TRBV9
clone_size: .
j_call: TRBJ1-1
d_call: TRBD1
cdr3_nt: TGTGCCAGCAGCTACGAGGGGGCGCGCGATACTGAAGCTTTCTTT
cdr3_aa: CASSYEGARDTEAFF

v_call: TRBV28
clone_size: once
j_call: TRBJ2-7
d_call: .
cdr3_nt: TGTGCCAGCACCGTACCTGGGCGGGGCTACGAGCAGTACTTC
cdr3_aa: CASTVPGRGYEQYF

v_call: TRBV5-1
clone_size: .
j_call: TRBJ2-7
d_call: .
cdr3_nt: TGCGCCAGCAGCTCAGGGAACGTTTTGTACGAGCAGTACTTC
cdr3_aa: CASSSGNVLYEQYF

v_call: TRBV28
clone_size: .
j_call: TRBJ1-2
d_call: .
cdr3_nt: TGTGCCACCTCCCGGACTAACTATGGCTACACCTTC
cdr3_aa: CATSRTNYGYTF

v_call: TRBV10-3
clone_size: .
j_call: TRBJ1-1
d_call: TRBD1
cdr3_nt: TGTGCCATCACCGGGACAGCGAACACTGAAGCTTTCTTT
cdr3_aa: CAITGTANTEAFF